Presented here are 11 T cell receptor beta chains from one specimen sequenced in a study of cytomegalovirus exposure and HLA in healthy donors. Primers for the PCR totalled 60 Vbeta and 13 Jbeta. Generated by immunoSEQ multiplex PCR, the TCRdb table keeps only in-frame clones and is missing some. The sample consists of 150,000 to 200,000 clones, around 74% of them appearing once. The source material was PBMCs. Receptors originate from a girl aged 5-17 years in good health and CMV-seropositive.

The sample holds a few counts of this clone. The gene calls are TRBV27 and TRBJ2-3, with 8 bases lining up with TRBD1. J lost 3 bases, V lost 6 bases, and 5 bases had no gene match. CDR3 length: 14 residues. Germline-derived CDR1 and CDR2 are MNHEY and SMNVEV (reference sequence). The CDR3 sequence: CASRDRVRTDTQYF. As DNA, the CDR3 is TGTGCCAGCAGGGACAGGGTGAGGACAGATACGCAGTATTTT.

The rearrangement joins TRBV2 to TRBJ1-5; D uncertain. The CDR3 loop spans 14 amino acids. The germline V and J ends were trimmed by 5 bases and 4 bases, with 12 bases remaining between them. Germline V gene data show CDR1 as SNHLY and CDR2 as FYNNEI. The CDR3 DNA follows: TGTGCCAGCAGTCCCGACACCAATAATCAGCCCCAGCATTTT. Translated: CASSPDTNNQPQHF.

The chain joins TRBV29-1 to TRBJ2-1; TRBD1 aligns across 8 bases. V was pared by 2 bases and J by 0 bases, with 9 bases of the junction left unmatched. The germline V gene has CDR1 SQVTM and CDR2 ANQGSEA. This CDR3 region has 17 residues. CDR3 protein: CSVEQVTGEHSYNEQFF. In DNA form, the CDR3 reads TGCAGCGTTGAACAGGTGACAGGGGAGCACTCCTACAATGAGCAGTTCTTC.

This chain joins TRBV2 and TRBJ2-7; D perhaps matches TRBD1 (5 bases). Germline lookup yields CDR1 SNHLY and CDR2 FYNNEI. V was shortened by 3 bases and J by 4 bases, with 19 bases between the two germline ends. The CDR3 length is 16 residues. The CDR3: CASSDPIAGKTYEQYF. The CDR3 nucleotides read TGTGCCAGCAGTGATCCGATAGCAGGGAAAACGTACGAGCAGTACTTC.

The count of this clone is one. Here the CDR3 reads CASSQDWTGWEPLHF. In DNA, the CDR3 is TGCGCCAGCAGCCAAGACTGGACAGGGTGGGAACCCCTCCACTTT. V usage is TRBV4-3 and J usage is TRBJ1-6; 8 bases line up with TRBD1. Germline lookup yields CDR1 LGHNA and CDR2 YSLEER. The CDR3 length is 15 residues. Trimming at V came to 0 bases and at J to 12 bases, leaving 7 bases not matched to a gene.

The V call is TRBV27, the J call TRBJ1-1; D not certain. This CDR3 contains 16 residues. CDR1 and CDR2 (germline): MNHEY, SMNVEV (reference sequence). V lost 2 bases and J 0 bases, leaving 13 bases between the germline ends. In DNA, the CDR3 is TGTGCCAGCAGTTTACTACAGCCAGTTATGAACACTGAAGCTTTCTTT. This gives the protein CASSLLQPVMNTEAFF.

This chain connects TRBV5-5 to TRBJ1-2, with TRBD1 matching over 8 bases. The CDR3 is 14 residues long. V lost 4 bases to trimming and J lost 3 bases; unmatched junction nucleotides: 5. Germline values: CDR1 SGHKS, CDR2 YYEKEE (reference sequence). The CDR3 protein is CASSRTGIDYGYTF. CDR3 in DNA: TGTGCCAGCAGCCGGACAGGGATAGACTATGGCTACACCTTC. Drawing the rest from reference TRBV5-5 and TRBJ1-2, the complete variable domain is DAGVTQSPTHLIKTRGQQVTLRCSPISGHKSVSWYQQVLGQGPQFIFQYYEKEERGRGNFPDRFSARQFPNYSSELNVNALLLGDSALYLCASSRTGIDYGYTFGSGTRLTVV.

This clone appeared a few times. The J gene is TRBJ2-2, the V gene TRBV9, with D uncertain. With 3 bases removed from V and 7 bases from J, the gap between germline ends came to 7 bases. The CDR3 is 12 residues long. The germline V gene encodes CDR1 SGDLS and CDR2 YYNGEE. For the CDR3, the DNA is TGTGCCAGCAGCGAAGGAGACGGGGAGCTGTTTTTT. Protein product: CASSEGDGELFF.

This clone was recorded once. The genes are TRBV6-6 and TRBJ1-2; TRBD1 matches at 7 bases. CDR3 size: 13 residues. In germline, CDR1 is MNHNY, CDR2 SVGAGI (reference sequence). V gave up 6 bases and J gave up 3 bases; unmatched junction bases: 4. As DNA, the CDR3 is TGTGCCAGCAGACCCGACAGGGACTATGGCTACACCTTC. This codes for CASRPDRDYGYTF.

The chain recombines TRBV5-1 with TRBJ2-7; TRBD2 agrees at 11 bases. Germline CDR1 and CDR2: SGHRS and YFSETQ. The ends lost 7 bases at V and 1 base at J; junction bases unmatched: 7. The CDR3 runs 15 residues. CDR3 DNA: TGCGCCAGCGCGTGGCTAGCGGGGGGATCCTACGAGCAGTACTTC. It codes for CASAWLAGGSYEQYF.

The chain recombines TRBV6-1 with TRBJ2-5, with 12 bases fitting TRBD1. The CDR3 loop spans 17 amino acids. The germline V gene has CDR1 MNHNS and CDR2 SASEGT. V lost 3 bases, J lost 5 bases, and 10 bases stayed unmatched. Here the CDR3 reads CASSDIRLGQGAETQYF. The DNA for the CDR3 is TGTGCCAGCAGTGATATAAGGTTGGGACAGGGGGCCGAGACCCAGTACTTC.